These 5 T cell receptor beta chains originate from one sample sequenced in a study of siplizumab effects on memory and regulatory T cells (dated by TCRdb to about 2019). Library generation was performed with the immunoSEQ multiplex PCR assay. TCRdb stores this immuneACCESS table with in-frame sequences only. Part of the clones is absent; in the studies checked, under half of the shortfall reflects unresolved V genes, and no reason is known for the rest. Counted in this sample were about 110,000 clones; 80% to 95% of them appeared once. Approximately 1.3% of the sample is taken by the ten largest. The specimen was CD4+ T cells sorted from blood. These receptors were taken from a human donor in good health.

In this sample, this clone turned up a few times. The rearrangement joins TRBV6-6 to TRBJ1-2, with D hard to call. CDR3 length equals 12 residues. Per the germline V gene, CDR1 is MNHNY and CDR2 is SVGAGI (reference sequence). V lost 3 bases to trimming and J lost 2 bases, with 4 bases between them. The chain's CDR3 is CASSYPNYGYTF. The CDR3 DNA follows: TGTGCCAGCAGTTATCCAAACTATGGCTACACCTTC.

This clone was observed a single time. The chain couples TRBV6-1 to TRBJ2-7; 7 nucleotides line up with TRBD1. The CDR3 consists of 13 residues. V lost 6 bases and J lost 7; bases outside the gene matches: 9. Germline values: CDR1 MNHNS, CDR2 SASEGT. The DNA for the CDR3 is TGTGCCAGCAGGCGCGTGGACAGGAATGAGCAGTACTTC. This translates into CASRRVDRNEQYF.

The chain is built from TRBV7-2 and TRBJ2-1; 8 bases agree with TRBD2. The CDR3 runs to 16 residues. Trimming cost V 1 base and J 9 bases; bases outside gene matches: 11. Germline V gene sequence: CDR1 SGHTA, CDR2 FQGNSA. CDR3 region: CASSLGGGFSRGEQFF. Here the CDR3 DNA reads TGTGCCAGCAGCTTAGGCGGGGGGTTCTCCCGGGGTGAGCAGTTCTTC.

This clone was found once. V usage is TRBV11-2 and J usage is TRBJ2-3; unclear D gene. Trimming stripped 6 bases from V and 3 bases from J, with 4 bases between. The CDR3 sequence is 11 residues long. The germline V gene has CDR1 SGHAT and CDR2 FQNNGV. CDR3 DNA sequence: TGTGCCAGCAGTCATACAGATACGCAGTATTTT. The encoded protein is CASSHTDTQYF.

The CDR3 DNA is TGTGCCACCGGGACAGGGGCGATTGAAAAACTGTTTTTT. Its protein product is CATGTGAIEKLFF. The rearrangement joins TRBV10-3 to TRBJ1-4; 10 bases fit TRBD1. With V trimmed by 10 bases and J by 7 bases, 6 bases remained unmatched. CDR1 is ENHRY and CDR2 is SYGVKD in the germline V gene. This CDR3 is 13 amino acids long.